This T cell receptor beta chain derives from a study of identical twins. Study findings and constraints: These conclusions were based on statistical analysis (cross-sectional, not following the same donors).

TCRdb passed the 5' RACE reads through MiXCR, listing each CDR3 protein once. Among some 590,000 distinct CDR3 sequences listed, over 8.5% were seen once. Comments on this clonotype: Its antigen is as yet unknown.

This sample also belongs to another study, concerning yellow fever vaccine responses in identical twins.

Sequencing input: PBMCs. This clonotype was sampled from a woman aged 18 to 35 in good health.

CDR3 DNA: TGTGCCAGCAGACGCACAGGGGGCAGGTCCGGGGAGCTGTTTTTT. Amino acids: CASRRTGGRSGELFF. This chain connects TRBV6-1 to TRBJ2-2; 9 nucleotides match TRBD1. Germline V gene data show CDR1 as MNHNS and CDR2 as SASEGT. The CDR3 totals 15 residues. V was pared by 6 bases and J by 6 bases, with 8 bases of the junction left unmatched.